A selection of T cell receptor beta chains follows, all from one sample in a study of tumor-infiltrating lymphocytes in primary liver carcinoma. TCRdb called the multiplex PCR reads again in MiXCR, with one record for every CDR3 protein. The sample includes just over 300,000 distinct CDR3 sequences, approximately 54% seen only once; the top ten take 15% to 20%. Sequenced material: peripheral blood. The origin of the receptors is a woman in her 30s with primary liver carcinoma and hepatitis B virus infection. Each CDR3 is given with its conserved first and last residue. Each record gives: V gene, J gene, clone size, D gene, CDR3 protein, CDR3 DNA. A D gene is named only where the DNA matches it firmly. Size tells how often a clone was seen (once, few, many) or the class of an expanded clone, and some rows leave it out.

>TRBV29-1|TRBJ2-5|few|TRBD2
CSVRSGGHLQVTQYF
TGCAGCGTCAGAAGCGGGGGACACCTCCAAGTGACCCAGTACTTC
>TRBV4-2|TRBJ1-2|few|NA
CASSQDISEVQNGYTF
TGTGCCAGCAGCCAAGATATCTCGGAGGTTCAAAATGGCTACACCTTC
>TRBV4-3|TRBJ2-1|many|TRBD2
CASSHLKGLAGGYNEQFF
TGCGCCAGCAGCCACCTGAAGGGACTAGCAGGGGGATACAATGAGCAGTTCTTC
>TRBV11-2|TRBJ2-5|NA|TRBD1
CTSNTGGGETQYF
TGTACCAGCAACACAGGGGGCGGGGAGACCCAGTACTTC
>TRBV29-1|TRBJ2-3|NA|NA
CSVAIGLRTDTQYF
TGCAGCGTGGCCATCGGACTGCGCACAGATACGCAGTATTTT
>TRBV6-5|TRBJ1-1|many|NA
CASSYVGTEAFF
TGTGCCAGCAGTTACGTAGGGACAGAAGCTTTCTTT
>TRBV30|TRBJ1-1|few|NA
CAWVTGWTEAFF
TGTGCCTGGGTCACAGGGTGGACTGAAGCTTTCTTT
>TRBV28|TRBJ2-6|NA|TRBD1
CASSSGQGRTGANVLTF
TGTGCCAGCAGTTCCGGACAGGGTCGAACTGGGGCCAACGTCCTGACTTTC
>TRBV11-2|TRBJ1-6|NA|TRBD1
CASSVTGGLNSPLHF
TGTGCCAGCAGCGTCACAGGGGGCTTAAATTCACCTCTCCACTTT
>TRBV4-1|TRBJ2-7|once|NA
CANSQDWGSYEQYF
TGCGCCAACAGCCAAGACTGGGGCTCCTACGAGCAGTACTTT
>TRBV11-2|TRBJ2-1|NA|NA
CVSSLGVANEQFF
TGTGTCAGCAGCTTAGGGGTGGCCAATGAGCAGTTCTTT
>TRBV11-3|TRBJ2-7|NA|TRBD2
CASSYGTKEEQYF
TGTGCCAGCAGCTACGGGACTAAGGAGGAGCAGTATTTC
>TRBV11-3|TRBJ2-2|many|TRBD2
CASSLVLASGLLTGELFF
TGTGCCAGCAGCTTAGTTCTTGCTAGCGGTCTTTTAACCGGGGAGCTGTTTTTT
>TRBV6-1|TRBJ2-2|few|NA
CASSPRRGTATSPTTGELFF
TGTGCCAGCAGCCCACGGCGGGGGACAGCAACCTCTCCGACGACCGGGGAGCTGTTTTTT
>TRBV6-2/TRBV6-3|TRBJ1-5|NA|NA
CVSSHLDNQPQHF
TGTGTCAGCAGTCACCTGGACAATCAGCCCCAGCATTTT